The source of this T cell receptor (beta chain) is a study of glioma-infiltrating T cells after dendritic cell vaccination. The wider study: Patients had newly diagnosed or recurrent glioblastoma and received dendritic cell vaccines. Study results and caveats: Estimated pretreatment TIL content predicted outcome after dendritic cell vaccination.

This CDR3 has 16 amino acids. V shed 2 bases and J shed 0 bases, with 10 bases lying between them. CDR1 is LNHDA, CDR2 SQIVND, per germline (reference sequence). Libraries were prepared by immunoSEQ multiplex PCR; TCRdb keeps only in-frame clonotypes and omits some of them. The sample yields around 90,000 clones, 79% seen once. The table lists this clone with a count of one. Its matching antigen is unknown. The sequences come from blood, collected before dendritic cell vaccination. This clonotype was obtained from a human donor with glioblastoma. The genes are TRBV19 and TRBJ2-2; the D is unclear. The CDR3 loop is CASSIIVVANTGELFF. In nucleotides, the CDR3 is TGTGCCAGTAGTATAATAGTCGTAGCGAACACCGGGGAGCTGTTTTTT.